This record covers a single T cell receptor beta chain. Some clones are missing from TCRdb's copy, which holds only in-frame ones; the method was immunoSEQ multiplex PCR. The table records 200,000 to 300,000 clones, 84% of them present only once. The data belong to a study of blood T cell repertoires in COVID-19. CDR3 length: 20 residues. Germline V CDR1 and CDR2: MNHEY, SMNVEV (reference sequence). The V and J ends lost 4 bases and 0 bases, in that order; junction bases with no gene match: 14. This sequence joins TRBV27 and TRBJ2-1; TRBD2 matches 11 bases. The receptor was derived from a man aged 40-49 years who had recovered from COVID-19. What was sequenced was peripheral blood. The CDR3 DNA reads TGTGCCAGCAGTTCCCTCGGGGTAGCGGGAGGGCGGAGCTCCTACAATGAGCAGTTCTTC. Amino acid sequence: CASSSLGVAGGRSSYNEQFF.